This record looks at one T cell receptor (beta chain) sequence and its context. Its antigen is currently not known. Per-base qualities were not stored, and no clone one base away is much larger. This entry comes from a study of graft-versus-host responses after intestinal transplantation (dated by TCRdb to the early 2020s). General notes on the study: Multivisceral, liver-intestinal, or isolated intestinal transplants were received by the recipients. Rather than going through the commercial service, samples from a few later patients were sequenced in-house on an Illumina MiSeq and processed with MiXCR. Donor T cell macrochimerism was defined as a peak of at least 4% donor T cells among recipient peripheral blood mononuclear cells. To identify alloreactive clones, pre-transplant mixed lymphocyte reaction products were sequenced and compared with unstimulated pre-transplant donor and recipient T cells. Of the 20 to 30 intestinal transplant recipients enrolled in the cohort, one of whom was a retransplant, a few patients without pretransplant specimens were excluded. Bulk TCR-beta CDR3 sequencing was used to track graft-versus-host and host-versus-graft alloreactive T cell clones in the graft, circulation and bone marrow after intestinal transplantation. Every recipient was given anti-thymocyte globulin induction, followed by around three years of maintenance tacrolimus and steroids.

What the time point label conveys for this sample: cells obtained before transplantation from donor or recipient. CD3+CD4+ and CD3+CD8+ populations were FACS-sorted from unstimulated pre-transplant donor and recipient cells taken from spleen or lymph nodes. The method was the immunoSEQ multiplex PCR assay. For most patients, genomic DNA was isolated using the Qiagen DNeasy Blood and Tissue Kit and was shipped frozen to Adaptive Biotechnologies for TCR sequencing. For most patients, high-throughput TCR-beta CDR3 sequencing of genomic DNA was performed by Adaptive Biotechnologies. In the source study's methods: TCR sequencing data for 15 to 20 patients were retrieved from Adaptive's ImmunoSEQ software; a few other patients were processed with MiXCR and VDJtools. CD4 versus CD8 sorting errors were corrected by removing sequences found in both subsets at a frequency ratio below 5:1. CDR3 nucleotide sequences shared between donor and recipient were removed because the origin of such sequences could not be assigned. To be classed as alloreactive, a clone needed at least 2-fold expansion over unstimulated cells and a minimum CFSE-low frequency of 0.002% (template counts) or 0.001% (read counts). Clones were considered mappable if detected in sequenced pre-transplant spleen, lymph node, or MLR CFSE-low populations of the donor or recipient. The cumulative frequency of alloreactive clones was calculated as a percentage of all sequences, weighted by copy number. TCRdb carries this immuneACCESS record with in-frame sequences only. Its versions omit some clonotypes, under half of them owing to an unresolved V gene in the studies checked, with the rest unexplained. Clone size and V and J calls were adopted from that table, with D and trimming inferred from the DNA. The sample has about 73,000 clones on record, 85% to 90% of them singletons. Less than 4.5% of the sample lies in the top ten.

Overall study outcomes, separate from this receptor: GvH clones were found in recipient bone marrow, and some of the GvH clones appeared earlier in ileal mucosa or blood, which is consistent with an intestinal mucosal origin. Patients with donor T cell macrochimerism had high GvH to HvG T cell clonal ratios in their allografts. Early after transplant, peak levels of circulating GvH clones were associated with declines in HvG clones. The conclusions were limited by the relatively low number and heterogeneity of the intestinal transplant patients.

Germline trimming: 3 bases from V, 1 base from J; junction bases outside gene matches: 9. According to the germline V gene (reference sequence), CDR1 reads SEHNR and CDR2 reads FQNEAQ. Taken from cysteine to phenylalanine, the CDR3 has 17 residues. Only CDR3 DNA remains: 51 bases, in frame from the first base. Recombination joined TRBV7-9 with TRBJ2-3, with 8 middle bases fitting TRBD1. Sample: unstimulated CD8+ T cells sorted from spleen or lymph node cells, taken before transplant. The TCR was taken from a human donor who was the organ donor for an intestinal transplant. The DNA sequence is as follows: TGTGCCAGCAGCTTCCGACAGGGGCCCCTTGGCACAGATACGCAGTATTTT. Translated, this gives CASSFRQGPLGTDTQYF.